This T cell receptor (beta chain) was sequenced in a study of chemoradiotherapy in HPV16-positive cancers. General observations from the study: Better recurrence-free survival went with HPV-responsive T-cell expansion in HPV16-positive patients. Candidate HPV-specific clones and E7-related TCR motifs grew in tumor during treatment.

The V and J ends lost 5 bases and 1 base respectively, with 10 bases between them. The germline V gene has CDR1 SGDLS and CDR2 YYNGEE. The CDR3 has 13 residues. Using immunoSEQ multiplex PCR, the repertoire was profiled, and TCRdb retains in-frame clones only, with some absent. The data contain 9,500 to 13,000 clones, around 83% of them singletons. Turning to this clone: Its cognate antigen is unknown.

The chain recombines TRBV9 with TRBJ2-7; D is perhaps TRBD1 (5 bases). This sample comprised tumor tissue, obtained from a patient who underwent chemoradiotherapy. This TCR was recovered from a human donor with HPV-associated anogenital cancer. DNA for the CDR3: TGTGCCAGCAGTTGGGGCAGTTCCTACGAGCAGTACTTC. Translation: CASSWGSSYEQYF. Full variable domain (rest looked up from reference TRBV9 and TRBJ2-7): DSGVTQTPKHLITATGQRVTLRCSPRSGDLSVYWYQQSLDQGLQFLIQYYNGEERAKGNILERFSAQQFPDLHSELNLSSLELGDSALYFCASSWGSSYEQYFGPGTRLTVT.